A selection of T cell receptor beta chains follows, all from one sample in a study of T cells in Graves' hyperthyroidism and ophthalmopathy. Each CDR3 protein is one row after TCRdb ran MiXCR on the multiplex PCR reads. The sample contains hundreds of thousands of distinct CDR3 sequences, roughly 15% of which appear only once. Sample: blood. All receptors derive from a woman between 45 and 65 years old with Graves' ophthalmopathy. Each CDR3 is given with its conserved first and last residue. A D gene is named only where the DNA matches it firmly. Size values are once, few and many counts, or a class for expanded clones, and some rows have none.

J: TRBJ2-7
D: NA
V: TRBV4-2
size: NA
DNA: TGTGCCAGCAGCCAAGAGGTTAACTCCTACGAGCAGTACTTC
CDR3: CASSQEVNSYEQYF

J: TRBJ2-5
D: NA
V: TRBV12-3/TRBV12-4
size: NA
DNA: TGTGCCAGCAGTCACCGTCAGGGTTGGGAGACCCAGTACTTC
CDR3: CASSHRQGWETQYF

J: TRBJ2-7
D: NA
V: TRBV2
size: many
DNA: TGTGCCAGCAGTGAAGGCAGCCCGAAAGAAACCTACGAGCAGTACTTC
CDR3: CASSEGSPKETYEQYF

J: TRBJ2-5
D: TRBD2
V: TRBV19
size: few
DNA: TGTGCCAGTAGTAGGGCTAGCGGGAGTCTCAGGGAGACCCAGTACTTC
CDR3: CASSRASGSLRETQYF

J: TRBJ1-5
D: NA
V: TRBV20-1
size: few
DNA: TGCAGTGCTAGAGTTGGCAGGGGAGGTACTAGCAATCAGCCCCAGCATTTT
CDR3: CSARVGRGGTSNQPQHF

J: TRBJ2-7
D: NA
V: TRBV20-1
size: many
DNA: TGCAGTGCTAGAACTTACACAAGCGGTTCTCCCGAGCAGTACTTC
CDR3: CSARTYTSGSPEQYF

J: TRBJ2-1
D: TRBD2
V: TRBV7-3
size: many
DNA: TGTGCCAGCAGCTTTGGCGGGAGTAGGATCGATGAGCAGTTCTTC
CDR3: CASSFGGSRIDEQFF

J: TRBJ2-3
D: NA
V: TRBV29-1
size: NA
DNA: TGCAGCGCCTCGGAGGGATTGGGGGATACGCAGTATTTT
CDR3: CSASEGLGDTQYF

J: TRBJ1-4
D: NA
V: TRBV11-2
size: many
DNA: TGTGCCAGCAGCTTACAGAGGACCGAAAAACTGTTTTTT
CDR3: CASSLQRTEKLFF

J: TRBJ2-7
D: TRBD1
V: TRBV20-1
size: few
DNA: TGCAGTGCTAGAGATTTAAGCAGGGGGCTTTACGAGCAGTACTTC
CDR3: CSARDLSRGLYEQYF

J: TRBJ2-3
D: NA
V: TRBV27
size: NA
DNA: TGTGCCAGCAGTTTATGGACAGTTAGCACAGATACGCAGTATTTT
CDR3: CASSLWTVSTDTQYF

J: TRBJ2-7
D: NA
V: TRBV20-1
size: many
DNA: TGCAGTGCTAGACCTTCCGGGGCCTACTACGAGCAGTACTTC
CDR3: CSARPSGAYYEQYF

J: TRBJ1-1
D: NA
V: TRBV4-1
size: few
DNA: TGCGCCAGCAGCCAAGGGGGACAGAACACTGAAGCTTTCTTT
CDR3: CASSQGGQNTEAFF

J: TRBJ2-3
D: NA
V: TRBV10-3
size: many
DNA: TGTGCCATCAGTGATTTTCCGGGAACAACACCCACAGATACGCAGTATTTT
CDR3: CAISDFPGTTPTDTQYF

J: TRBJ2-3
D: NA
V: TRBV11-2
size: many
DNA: TGTGCCACCAGGGATTGGAGGGAAGATACGCAGTATTTT
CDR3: CATRDWREDTQYF

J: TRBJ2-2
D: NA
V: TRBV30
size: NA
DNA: TGTGCCTGGAGTGTCAGGGGGAGGAGGGTTAGGAAATCGAACACCGGGGAGCTGTTTTTT
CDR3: CAWSVRGRRVRKSNTGELFF

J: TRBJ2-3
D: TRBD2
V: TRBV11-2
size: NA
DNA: TGTGCCAGCAGCCGGACTAGCGGGATAGGGGGTACGCAGTATTTT
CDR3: CASSRTSGIGGTQYF

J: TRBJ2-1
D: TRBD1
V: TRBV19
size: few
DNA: TGTGCCAGCAGGGGGCTACGGGATGAGCAGTTCTTC
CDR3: CASRGLRDEQFF

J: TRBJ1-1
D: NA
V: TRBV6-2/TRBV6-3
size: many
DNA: TGTGCCAGCAGTTACAGAGGGAGCCTTAGTAGGAACACTGAAGCTTTCTTT
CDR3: CASSYRGSLSRNTEAFF

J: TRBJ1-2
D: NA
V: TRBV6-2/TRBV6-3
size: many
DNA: TGTGCCACTGATCGGGACGGACTAATTAACTATGGCTACACCTTC
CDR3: CATDRDGLINYGYTF

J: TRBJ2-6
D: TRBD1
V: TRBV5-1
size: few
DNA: TGCGCCAGCAGCTTAGCAGACAGGGCCGGGGCCAACGTCCTGACTTTC
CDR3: CASSLADRAGANVLTF

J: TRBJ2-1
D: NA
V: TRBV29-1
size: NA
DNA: TGCAGCGTTTCCAGACTTGGCTCCTACAATGAGCAGTTCTTC
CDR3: CSVSRLGSYNEQFF

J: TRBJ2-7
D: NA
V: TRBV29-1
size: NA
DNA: TGCAGCGTTGAGTATTGGGAACGGCACTCCTACGAGCAGTACTTC
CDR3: CSVEYWERHSYEQYF

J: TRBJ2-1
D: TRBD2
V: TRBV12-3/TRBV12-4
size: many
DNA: TGTGCCAGCAGCCTTAGCGGGAGGCGGGCGCATGAGCAGTTCTTC
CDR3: CASSLSGRRAHEQFF

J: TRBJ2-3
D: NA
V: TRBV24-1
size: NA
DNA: TGTGCCACCAGTGATTTACGCACAGATACGCAGTATTTT
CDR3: CATSDLRTDTQYF

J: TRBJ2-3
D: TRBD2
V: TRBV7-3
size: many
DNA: TGTGCCAGCAGCTTAGCGGGAGGCGGGGCAGATACGCAGTATTTT
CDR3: CASSLAGGGADTQYF

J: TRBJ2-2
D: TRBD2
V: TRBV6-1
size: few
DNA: TGTGCCAGCAGCCAAAACCGACTAGCGGCCCGGGAGCTGTTTTTT
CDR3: CASSQNRLAARELFF

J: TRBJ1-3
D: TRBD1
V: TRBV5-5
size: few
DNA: TGTGCCAGCAGCCCCCGGGACAGGGCGGAAGGAAACACCATATATTTT
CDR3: CASSPRDRAEGNTIYF

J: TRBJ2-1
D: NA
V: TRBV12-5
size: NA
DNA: TGTGCTAGTGGTTTGTCGGCGGATGAGCAGTTCTTC
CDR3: CASGLSADEQFF

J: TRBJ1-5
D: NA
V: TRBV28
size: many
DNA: TGTGCCAGCAGTTTATCCTTAGGGACCAGCAATCAGCCCCAGCATTTT
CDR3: CASSLSLGTSNQPQHF

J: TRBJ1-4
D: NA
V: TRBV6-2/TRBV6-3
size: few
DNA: TGTGCCAGCGGGCCGGCACGGGTGGTAGGAGAAAAACTGTTTTTT
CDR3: CASGPARVVGEKLFF

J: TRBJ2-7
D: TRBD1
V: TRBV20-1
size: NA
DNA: TGCAGTGCTAGACTTGCAGGGGGATCCTGCGAGCAGTACTTC
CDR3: CSARLAGGSCEQYF

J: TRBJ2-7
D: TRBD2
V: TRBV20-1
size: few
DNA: TGCAGTGCTAAGGGAACGACGACTAGCGGAACCTACGAGCAGTACTTC
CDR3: CSAKGTTTSGTYEQYF

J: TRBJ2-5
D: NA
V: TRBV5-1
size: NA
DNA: TGCGCCAGCAGCCGAGCTCTAACACAGGGATTGGGGACCCGGGAGACCCAGTACTTC
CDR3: CASSRALTQGLGTRETQYF

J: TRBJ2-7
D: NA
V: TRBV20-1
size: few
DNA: TGCAGTGCTAGAGATTGGCGCAGTGGGGACTCCTACGAGCAGTACTTC
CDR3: CSARDWRSGDSYEQYF

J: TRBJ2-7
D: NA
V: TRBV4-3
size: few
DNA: TGCGCCAGCAGCCAAGATGGGGGCGAGCAGTACTTC
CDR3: CASSQDGGEQYF

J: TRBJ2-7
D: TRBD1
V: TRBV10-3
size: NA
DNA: TGTGCCATCAATGGACAGGGGACCTCCTACGAGCAGTACTTC
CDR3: CAINGQGTSYEQYF

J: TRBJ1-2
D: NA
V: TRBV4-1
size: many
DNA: TGCGCCAGCAGCCATGGATTACTCAGGGGCTCCAAGTCACGCTACACCTTC
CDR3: CASSHGLLRGSKSRYTF

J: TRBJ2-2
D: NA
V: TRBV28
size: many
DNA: TGTGCCAGCAGCCATCAAACAGGGTTGGAGGTTGGGGAGCTGTTTTTT
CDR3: CASSHQTGLEVGELFF

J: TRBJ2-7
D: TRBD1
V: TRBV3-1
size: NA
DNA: TGTGCCAGCAGCCTAGGGACAGGGGGCCTATTTTACTACGAGCAGTACTTC
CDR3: CASSLGTGGLFYYEQYF

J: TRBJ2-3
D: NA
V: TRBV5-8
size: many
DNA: TGTGCCAGCAGCTTCAAAGGTTTGGATACGCAGTATTTT
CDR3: CASSFKGLDTQYF

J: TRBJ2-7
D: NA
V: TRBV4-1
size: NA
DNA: TGCGCCAGCAGCCAAATGTCAGGGAGCTCCTACGAGCAGTACTTC
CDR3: CASSQMSGSSYEQYF

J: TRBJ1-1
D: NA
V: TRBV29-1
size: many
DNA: TGCAGCGTTTCCGTCCTATACACTGAAGCTTTCTTT
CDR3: CSVSVLYTEAFF

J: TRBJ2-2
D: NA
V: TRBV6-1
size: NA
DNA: TGTGCCAGCAGCCCAGCAGGGGCCACCGGGGAGCTGTTTTTT
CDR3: CASSPAGATGELFF

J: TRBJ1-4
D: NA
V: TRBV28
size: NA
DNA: TGTGCCAGCAGTTTAACTGGGGGGGTAGGGGAAAAACTGTTTTTT
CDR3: CASSLTGGVGEKLFF

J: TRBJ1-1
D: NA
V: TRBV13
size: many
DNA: TGTGCCAGCAGCTGGACAGATCGAGCTTTCTTT
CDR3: CASSWTDRAFF

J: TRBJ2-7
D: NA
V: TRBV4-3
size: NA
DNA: TGCGCCAGCAGCCAAGATTGGGCCCGGGGGAGATTTATGGACGAGCAGTACTTC
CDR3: CASSQDWARGRFMDEQYF

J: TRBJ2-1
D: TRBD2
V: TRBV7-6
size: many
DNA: TGTGCCAGCAGCGCGTGGACTAGCGGGAGCAATGAGCAGTTCTTC
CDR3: CASSAWTSGSNEQFF

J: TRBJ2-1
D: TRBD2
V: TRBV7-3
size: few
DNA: TGTGCCAGCAGCTTATTGTCTAGCGGGAGCAATGAGCAGTTCTTC
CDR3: CASSLLSSGSNEQFF

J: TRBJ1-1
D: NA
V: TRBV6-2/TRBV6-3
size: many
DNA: TGTGCCAGCAGTTACTCGAAGGCAGCTGAAGCTTTCTTT
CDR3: CASSYSKAAEAFF

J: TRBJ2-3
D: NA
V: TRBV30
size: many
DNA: TGTGCCTGGATCGAATTCGGCAGGGGTGGCACAGATACGCAGTATTTT
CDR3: CAWIEFGRGGTDTQYF

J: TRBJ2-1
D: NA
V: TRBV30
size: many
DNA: TGTGCCTGGAGAAGTATTGGAAAACGCGAGCAGTTCTTC
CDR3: CAWRSIGKREQFF

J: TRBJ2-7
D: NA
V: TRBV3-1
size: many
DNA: TGTGCCAGCAGCCAACAGGTCGGCACGGGGGAGCAGTACTTC
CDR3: CASSQQVGTGEQYF

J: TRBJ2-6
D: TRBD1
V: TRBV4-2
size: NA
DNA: TGTGCCAGCAGCCCTCAAAAGGGACAGAGCTCTGGGGCCAACGTCCTGACTTTC
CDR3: CASSPQKGQSSGANVLTF

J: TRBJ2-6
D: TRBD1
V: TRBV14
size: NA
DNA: TGTGCCAGCAGCCAAGTAGCGGTGCTGGGACAGGAAATCCTTGGGGCCAACGTCCTGACTTTC
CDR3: CASSQVAVLGQEILGANVLTF

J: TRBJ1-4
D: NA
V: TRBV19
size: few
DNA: TGTGCCAGTAGTACCAATCCGGGATTCGGAGGTGAAAAACTGTTTTTT
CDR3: CASSTNPGFGGEKLFF

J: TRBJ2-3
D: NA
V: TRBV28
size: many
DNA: TGTGCCAGCAGTTTTATATCGGGACTCACCGATACGCAGTATTTT
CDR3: CASSFISGLTDTQYF

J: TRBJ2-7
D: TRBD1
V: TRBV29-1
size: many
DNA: TGCAGCGTTGGGTGGACAGGGCGGGAGCAGTACTTC
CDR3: CSVGWTGREQYF

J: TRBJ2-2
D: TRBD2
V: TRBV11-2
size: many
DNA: TGTGCCAGCAGCACCGGGACTAGCTGGACCGGGGAGCTGTTTTTT
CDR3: CASSTGTSWTGELFF

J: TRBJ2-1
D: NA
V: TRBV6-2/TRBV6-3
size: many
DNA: TGTGCCAGCACCCCCACTAGGAACAATGAGCAGTTCTTC
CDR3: CASTPTRNNEQFF